This T cell receptor (beta chain) was profiled in a study of T-cell memory formation after mild COVID-19. Study details: Largely, TCR clusters stayed within a single donor.

Researchers used 5'RACE with constant-segment primers to make TCR alpha and TCR beta cDNA libraries that carry sample barcodes and UMIs. TCRdb reprocessed the 5' RACE reads via MiXCR and lists one record per CDR3 protein. The table has some 350,000 distinct CDR3 sequences, 15% to 20% seen once; the top ten hold about a fifth. Study-level results: Contracting CD4+ clones were located mainly in CM and EM, and CD8+ clones in EMRA. The SARS-CoV-2 specificity of second-wave clones reaching peak at day 37 remained unverified.

Comments on this clonotype: Antigen unknown.

Trimming took 7 bases from V and 7 from J; bases not matched to a gene: 11. Germline CDR1 LNHDA, CDR2 SQIVND (reference sequence). The CDR3 extends over 14 amino acids. The V call is TRBV19, the J call TRBJ1-1; TRBD1 aligns across 8 bases. The TCR originated in a man aged 18-30 years who had mild COVID-19 (a few samples of this study predate the infection). Cell type and time point are not known. Sequenced sample: PBMCs or a T cell subset sorted from them (not recorded which). CDR3 sequence reads: CASTLPGQDNEAFF. The CDR3 DNA reads TGTGCCAGTACATTACCGGGACAGGACAATGAAGCTTTCTTT.